What follows are 30 T cell receptor beta chains derived from one specimen sequenced in a study of T cell repertoires and Cas9 in healthy adults. Some clones are missing from TCRdb's copy, which holds only in-frame ones; the method was immunoSEQ multiplex PCR. The table has 20,000 to 25,000 clones, 85% to 95% seen once; the top ten hold 0.84%. Source material: CD4+ effector T cells (CD127+, CD25-, CD137-, CD154-) from PBMCs; culture status not recorded. Every receptor here comes from a human donor in good health.

The rearrangement joins TRBV4-3 to TRBJ1-1; D possibly corresponds to TRBD1 (5 bases). CDR3 length equals 13 residues. Per germline, CDR1 LGHNA and CDR2 YSLEER. With 4 bases removed from V and 5 bases from J, the gap between germline ends came to 11 bases. CDR3 protein: CASSRLPGTEAFF. The CDR3 DNA follows: TGCGCCAGCAGCCGACTCCCAGGGACTGAAGCTTTCTTT.

J is TRBJ1-5 and V is TRBV4-3; tentative D call: TRBD1 (5 bases). V shed 0 bases and J shed 9 bases, with 15 bases lying between them. There are 15 residues in the CDR3. The germline CDR1 and CDR2 sequences are LGHNA and YSLEER. The CDR3 bases are TGCGCCAGCAGCCAAGATCTGGTGGGGGGGAGGCCCCAGCATTTT. Protein product: CASSQDLVGGRPQHF.

The chain links TRBV11-2 to TRBJ2-5; D unresolved. Germline V lookup: CDR1 SGHAT, CDR2 FQNNGV. The CDR3 loop spans 13 amino acids. V was trimmed by 5 bases and J by 12 bases, leaving 19 bases between them. The CDR3 DNA reads as TGTGCCAGCAGCCCGCTAGGGCCCTCCAATAAGTACTTC. Translating gives CASSPLGPSNKYF.

The gene calls are TRBV28 and TRBJ2-3, with a possible D match to TRBD1 (6 bases). In germline, CDR1 is MDHEN, CDR2 SYDVKM. The CDR3 length is 13 residues. V lost 6 bases and J 9 bases, leaving 16 bases between the germline ends. CDR3 DNA sequence: TGTGCCAGCAGCCCAGGGACACGAGGGACGCAGTATTTT. It is translated as CASSPGTRGTQYF.

The rearrangement joins TRBV7-3 to TRBJ1-2, with D possibly being TRBD1 (5 bases). CDR3 length: 12 amino acids. The germline V gene encodes CDR1 SGHTA and CDR2 FQGTGA. The V gene lost 3 bases and the J gene lost 9 bases, with 11 bases spanning the gap. CDR3 nucleotide sequence: TGTGCCAGCAGCTTTCTGAAGGGACGCTACACCTTC. It codes for CASSFLKGRYTF.

Here the CDR3 reads CASSLGGKQETQYF. The CDR3 DNA reads as TGTGCCAGCAGCCTGGGGGGGAAGCAAGAGACCCAGTACTTC. The rearrangement uses TRBV7-2 and TRBJ2-5; 7 bases align to TRBD2. Germline CDR1 is SGHTA and CDR2 is FQGNSA. This CDR3 has 14 residues. The trim removed 5 bases at V and 2 bases at J, leaving 5 bases unmatched. The whole variable domain, filled in from reference TRBV7-2 and TRBJ2-5, reads GAGVSQSPSNKVTEKGKDVELRCDPISGHTALYWYRQSLGQGLEFLIYFQGNSAPDKSGLPSDRFSAERTGGSVSTLTIQRTQQEDSAVYLCASSLGGKQETQYFGPGTRLLVL.

The chain recombines TRBV19 with TRBJ1-2; possible D gene TRBD1, 5 bases. V lost 7 bases to trimming and J lost 7 bases, with 25 bases between them. This CDR3 has 16 amino acids. Germline-derived CDR1 and CDR2 are LNHDA and SQIVND (reference sequence). The chain's CDR3 is CASTPGGPGMTGGYTF. The CDR3 coding sequence is TGTGCCAGTACCCCCGGCGGCCCAGGGATGACGGGTGGCTACACCTTC.

The chain is built from TRBV5-1 and TRBJ2-5; D is perhaps TRBD1 or TRBD2 (5 bases each). Trimming cost V 2 bases and J 4 bases, with 15 bases left between them. Germline V gene data show CDR1 as SGHRS and CDR2 as YFSETQ. The CDR3 is made up of 15 amino acids. CDR3 protein: CASSFYGERGETQYF. As DNA, the CDR3 is TGCGCCAGCAGCTTTTACGGGGAAAGGGGAGAGACCCAGTACTTC.

The V gene is TRBV19, the J gene TRBJ1-5, with 7 bases aligning to TRBD1. Trimming took 1 base from V and 5 from J; bases not matched to a gene: 11. The CDR3 extends over 17 amino acids. Looked up from germline, CDR1 is LNHDA and CDR2 is SQIVND (reference sequence). The CDR3 loop is CASSIGLQGRFHQPQHF. The CDR3 nucleotides read TGTGCCAGTAGTATAGGCCTACAGGGGAGGTTCCATCAGCCCCAGCATTTT.

The chain has TRBV6-5 and TRBJ2-3; weak D call: TRBD1 (5 bases). Germline CDR1 and CDR2: MNHEY and SVGAGI. V was shortened by 6 bases and J by 6 bases, with 19 bases between the two germline ends. This CDR3 is built from 15 residues. CDR3 DNA: TGTGCCAGCAGGGGTACGGCAGGGTCAAGGGATACGCAGTATTTT. It is translated as CASRGTAGSRDTQYF.

This chain links TRBV29-1 with TRBJ2-5; 9 bases are shared with TRBD2. Germline CDR1 reads SQVTM; CDR2 reads ANQGSEA. The CDR3 is made up of 13 amino acids. With 7 bases clipped from V and 5 bases from J, the junction kept 8 bases outside the gene matches. This CDR3 is CSAAGTSRETQYF. The CDR3 nucleotides read TGCAGCGCCGCCGGGACTAGCCGCGAGACCCAGTACTTC.

V and J are TRBV18 and TRBJ1-1, with D possibly TRBD1 on 6 matching bases. CDR3 length equals 13 residues. Between the trimmed V and J ends, which lost 5 bases and 2 bases, there was a span of 9 bases. Germline CDR1 reads KGHSH; CDR2 reads LQKENI. CDR3 in amino acids: CASSRDTNTEAFF. CDR3 nucleotides: TGTGCCAGCTCAAGGGACACAAACACTGAAGCTTTCTTT.

Only one count was recorded for this clone. This sequence joins TRBV19 and TRBJ2-5; D possibly corresponds to TRBD1 (5 bases). This CDR3 spans 16 amino acids. V was cut by 3 bases and J by 5 bases, with 19 bases left in between. CDR1 is LNHDA and CDR2 is SQIVND in the germline V gene (reference sequence). CDR3 bases: TGTGCCAGTAGTATGGTCGCGTGGGGCATGAGGGAGACCCAGTACTTC. It specifies CASSMVAWGMRETQYF.

The V and J genes are TRBV11-1 and TRBJ2-7; D may be TRBD1 (7 bases). Germline-derived CDR1 and CDR2 are SGHAT and FQDESV (reference sequence). CDR3 length equals 12 residues. With 4 bases removed from V and 12 bases from J, the gap between germline ends came to 16 bases. Here the CDR3 reads CASSSNRGGRYF. DNA for the CDR3: TGTGCCAGCAGCTCGAACAGGGGAGGCCGGTACTTC.

The J gene is TRBJ2-5, the V gene TRBV7-2, with D perhaps matching TRBD1 (6 bases). The V and J ends lost 5 bases and 5 bases respectively, with 15 bases between them. Germline CDR1 SGHTA, CDR2 FQGNSA. This CDR3 is 14 amino acids long. CDR3 in DNA: TGTGCCAGCAGCCCGAAGGGGGAAGCGGAGACCCAGTACTTC. Protein: CASSPKGEAETQYF.

The gene calls are TRBV19 and TRBJ1-1; perhaps TRBD1 as D (6 bases). CDR3 length: 15 residues. Germline V lookup: CDR1 LNHDA, CDR2 SQIVND (reference sequence). V lost 7 bases and J lost 1, with 16 bases in between. The CDR3 loop reads CASTTPGQWNTEAFF. The CDR3 DNA sequence: TGTGCCAGTACCACACCAGGACAGTGGAACACTGAAGCTTTCTTT.

The chain combines TRBV5-1 with TRBJ1-5, with TRBD1 matching over 7 bases. The CDR3 has 14 amino acids. J gave up 2 bases and V 5 bases, and 4 bases lay outside the gene matches. Looked up from germline, CDR1 is SGHRS and CDR2 is YFSETQ. The CDR3 DNA sequence: TGCGCCAGCAGTTTTACAGGGGGCAATCAGCCCCAGCATTTT. Protein: CASSFTGGNQPQHF. The full variable domain, its missing parts supplied by reference TRBV5-1 and TRBJ1-5, is KAGVTQTPRYLIKTRGQQVTLSCSPISGHRSVSWYQQTPGQGLQFLFEYFSETQRNKGNFPGRFSGRQFSNSRSEMNVSTLELGDSALYLCASSFTGGNQPQHFGDGTRLSIL.

The chain is built from TRBV15 and TRBJ2-1; perhaps TRBD1 as D (6 bases). This CDR3 contains 15 residues. V was shortened by 0 bases and J by 4 bases, with 10 bases between the two germline ends. From germline, CDR1 is LNHNV and CDR2 YYDKDF (reference sequence). This chain's CDR3 is CATSRDQGTYNEQFF. CDR3 coding DNA: TGTGCCACCAGCAGAGATCAGGGGACATACAATGAGCAGTTCTTC. Filled out from reference TRBV15 and TRBJ2-1, the complete variable domain reads DAMVIQNPRYQVTQFGKPVTLSCSQTLNHNVMYWYQQKSSQAPKLLFHYYDKDFNNEADTPDNFQSRRPNTSFCFLDIRSPGLGDTAMYLCATSRDQGTYNEQFFGPGTRLTVL.

The CDR3 nucleotides read TGTGCCAGCAGCGTAGGTCCGGGACAGGGAAGAAACACCATATATTTT. This gives the protein CASSVGPGQGRNTIYF. The rearrangement joins TRBV9 to TRBJ1-3; 9 bases align to TRBD1. Germline CDR1 SGDLS, CDR2 YYNGEE. CDR3 length equals 16 residues. Trimming took 0 bases from V and 5 from J; bases not matched to a gene: 6.

The chain has TRBV6-1 and TRBJ2-5; a possible D gene is TRBD2 (5 bases). CDR3 size: 13 residues. Germline V gene data show CDR1 as MNHNS and CDR2 as SASEGT. With 4 bases removed from V and 2 bases from J, the gap between germline ends came to 8 bases. Here the CDR3 DNA reads TGTGCCAGCAGTGCTACGGGGCAAGAGACCCAGTACTTC. Translating gives CASSATGQETQYF.

The V gene is TRBV18, the J gene TRBJ1-1; unclear D gene. Between the trimmed V and J ends, which lost 6 bases and 2 bases, there was a span of 10 bases. CDR1 and CDR2 (germline): KGHSH, LQKENI. The CDR3 runs to 13 residues. The CDR3 spells CASSPGGNTEAFF. DNA for the CDR3: TGTGCCAGCTCCCCCGGAGGTAACACTGAAGCTTTCTTT.

This clone was observed a single time. The chain links TRBV6-9 to TRBJ1-5; D not certain. The CDR3 is 13 amino acids. The V end was cut by 6 bases, the J end by 6 bases, with 12 bases between. The germline V gene has CDR1 MNHGY and CDR2 SVAAGI. This CDR3 is CASSPRPIQPQHF. The CDR3 DNA is TGTGCCAGCAGCCCAAGACCAATTCAGCCCCAGCATTTT.

V gene TRBV28 combines with J gene TRBJ1-3; tentatively, D is TRBD1 (5 bases). This CDR3 has 15 residues. Trimming took 5 bases from V and 0 from J, leaving 11 bases between them. Germline-derived CDR1 and CDR2 are MDHEN and SYDVKM. The DNA of the CDR3 is TGTGCCAGCAGTGAAGACAGTTTCTCTGGAAACACCATATATTTT. This encodes CASSEDSFSGNTIYF. Drawing the rest from reference TRBV28 and TRBJ1-3, the complete variable domain is DVKVTQSSRYLVKRTGEKVFLECVQDMDHENMFWYRQDPGLGLRLIYFSYDVKMKEKGDIPEGYSVSREKKERFSLILESASTNQTSMYLCASSEDSFSGNTIYFGEGSWLTVV.

There are a few counts of this clone. The chain recombines TRBV19 with TRBJ2-1, with D unresolved. Germline CDR1 and CDR2: LNHDA and SQIVND (reference sequence). The CDR3 runs to 11 residues. The V end was cut by 3 bases, the J end by 8 bases, with 5 bases between. CDR3 residues: CASSMVYEQFF. CDR3 sequence (DNA): TGTGCCAGTAGTATGGTGTATGAGCAGTTCTTC.

The chain has TRBV4-1 and TRBJ2-7; D may be TRBD1 (6 bases). V was shortened by 0 bases and J by 4 bases, with 13 bases between the two germline ends. CDR3 length equals 15 residues. Per germline, CDR1 MGHRA and CDR2 YSYEKL. CDR3 in amino acids: CASSQDLQGRYEQYF. The CDR3, as DNA: TGCGCCAGCAGCCAAGATCTCCAGGGGCGATACGAGCAGTACTTC.

The DNA for the CDR3 is TGTGCCAGCAGCCCGCTTCTTCCCGGACAGGGGTACCAAGAGACCCAGTACTTC. Amino acids: CASSPLLPGQGYQETQYF. This rearrangement joins TRBV7-8 to TRBJ2-5, with 9 nucleotides matching TRBD1. The junction had 13 bases not matched to a gene; V was cut back by 5 bases and J by 0 bases. This CDR3 comprises 18 residues. Germline V lookup: CDR1 SGHVS, CDR2 FQNEAQ.

V and J are TRBV13 and TRBJ2-7; D remains ambiguous. The CDR3 length is 11 residues. Trimming removed 0 bases at V and 4 bases at J, with 1 base between. The germline V gene has CDR1 PRHDT and CDR2 FYEKMQ (reference sequence). CDR3 bases: TGTGCCAGCAGCTTAGGGTACGAGCAGTACGTC. It yields the protein CASSLGYEQYV.

V and J are TRBV10-2 and TRBJ1-5; the D gene is possibly TRBD1 (6 bases). V lost 6 bases and J lost 6, with 12 bases in between. The germline V gene has CDR1 WSHSY and CDR2 SAAADI. The CDR3 runs to 13 residues. In DNA, the CDR3 is TGCGCCAGCAGCACAGGGTTAGGTCAGCCCCAGCATTTT. Amino acid sequence: CASSTGLGQPQHF.

V is TRBV7-9 and J is TRBJ2-5, with D possibly being TRBD1 (6 bases). Germline V gene sequence: CDR1 SEHNR, CDR2 FQNEAQ (reference sequence). CDR3 length: 16 residues. Trimming removed 5 bases at V and 3 bases at J, with 19 bases between. The CDR3 reads CASSLARWTAEETQYF. The CDR3 nucleotides are TGTGCCAGCAGCCTCGCACGCTGGACAGCGGAAGAGACCCAGTACTTC.

The chain joins TRBV5-5 to TRBJ2-7; D not certain. V dropped 0 bases and J dropped 2 bases, with 6 bases sitting between them. This CDR3 has 13 amino acids. Germline CDR1 SGHKS, CDR2 YYEKEE (reference sequence). The CDR3 bases are TGTGCCAGCAGCTTGGAGATAACCTACGAGCAGTACGTC. Its protein product is CASSLEITYEQYV.